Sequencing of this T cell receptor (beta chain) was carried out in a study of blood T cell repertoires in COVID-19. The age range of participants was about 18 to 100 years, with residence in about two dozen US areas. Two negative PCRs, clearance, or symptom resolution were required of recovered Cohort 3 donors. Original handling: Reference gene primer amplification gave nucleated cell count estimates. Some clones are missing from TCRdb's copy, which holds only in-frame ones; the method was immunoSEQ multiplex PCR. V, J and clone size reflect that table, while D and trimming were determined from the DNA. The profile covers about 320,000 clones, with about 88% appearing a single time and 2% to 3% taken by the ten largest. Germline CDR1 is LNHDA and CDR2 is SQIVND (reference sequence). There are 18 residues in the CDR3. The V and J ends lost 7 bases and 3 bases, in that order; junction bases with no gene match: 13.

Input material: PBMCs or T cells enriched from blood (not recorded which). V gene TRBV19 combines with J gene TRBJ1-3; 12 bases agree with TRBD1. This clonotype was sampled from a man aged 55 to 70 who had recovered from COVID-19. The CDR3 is CASTPLGTGGFGGNTIYF. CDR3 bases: TGTGCCAGTACCCCCTTGGGGACAGGGGGCTTTGGTGGAAACACCATATATTTT. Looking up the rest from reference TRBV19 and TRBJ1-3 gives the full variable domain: DGGITQSPKYLFRKEGQNVTLSCEQNLNHDAMYWYRQDPGQGLRLIYYSQIVNDFQKGDIAEGYSVSREKKESFPLTVTSAQKNPTAFYLCASTPLGTGGFGGNTIYFGEGSWLTVV.